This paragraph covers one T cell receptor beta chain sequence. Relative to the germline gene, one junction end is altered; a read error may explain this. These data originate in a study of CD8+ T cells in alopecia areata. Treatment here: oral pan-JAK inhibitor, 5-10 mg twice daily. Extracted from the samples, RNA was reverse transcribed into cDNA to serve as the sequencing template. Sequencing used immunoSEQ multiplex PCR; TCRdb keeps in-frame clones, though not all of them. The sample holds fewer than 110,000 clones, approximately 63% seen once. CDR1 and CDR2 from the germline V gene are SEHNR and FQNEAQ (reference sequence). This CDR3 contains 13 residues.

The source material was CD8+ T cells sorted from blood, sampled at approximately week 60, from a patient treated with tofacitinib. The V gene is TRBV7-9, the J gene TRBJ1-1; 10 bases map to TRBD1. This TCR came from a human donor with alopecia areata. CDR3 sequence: CASSPGQGGEALF. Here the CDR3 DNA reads TGTGCCAGCAGCCCAGGACAGGGGGGTGAAGCTCTCTTT.